These 5 T cell receptor beta chains came from one sample sequenced in a study of shared clonotypes between healthy human individuals. Generated by immunoSEQ multiplex PCR, the TCRdb table keeps only in-frame clones and is missing some. Of roughly 1,100,000 clones in the sample, around 74% were seen once. Sequenced: memory CD4+ T cells sorted from blood. Subset in this sample: CD45RA-negative fraction. The receptors here all came from a man aged 18 to 35 in good health.

The chain recombines TRBV28 with TRBJ1-4; no clear D. This CDR3 spans 12 amino acids. CDR1 is MDHEN, CDR2 SYDVKM, per germline. V was clipped by 6 bases and J by 4 bases, with 6 bases between them. This CDR3 is CASSGLNEKLFF. CDR3 coding DNA: TGTGCCAGCAGCGGGCTTAATGAAAAACTGTTTTTT.

The chain is built from TRBV5-8 and TRBJ2-4, with 9 nucleotides matching TRBD2. CDR1 and CDR2 (germline): SGHTS, YDEGEE. J was trimmed by 0 bases and V by 1 base; bases with no gene match: 11. CDR3 length equals 19 residues. In DNA form, the CDR3 reads TGTGCCAGCAGCTTGTTATTAGCGGGAGTAAATATAGCCAAAAACATTCAGTACTTC. Translated, it gives CASSLLLAGVNIAKNIQYF.

This sequence joins TRBV5-1 and TRBJ1-4; no firm D call. V was cut by 0 bases and J by 0 bases, with 3 bases left in between. This CDR3 has 14 residues. Germline CDR1 SGHRS, CDR2 YFSETQ. The CDR3 bases are TGCGCCAGCAGCTTGGTGGCAACTAATGAAAAACTGTTTTTT. Residues: CASSLVATNEKLFF.

This sequence joins TRBV7-2 and TRBJ1-4; D is undetermined. This CDR3 contains 13 residues. The V gene's germline CDR1 is SGHTA and CDR2 FQGNSA. Deletions cut 7 bases from V and 4 bases from J, with 10 bases between. DNA of the CDR3: TGTGCCAGCACCCCTAGGTATAATGAAAAACTGTTTTTT. Encoded protein: CASTPRYNEKLFF.

The gene calls are TRBV5-6 and TRBJ2-7; 11 bases agree with TRBD2. J was trimmed by 2 bases and V by 4 bases; bases with no gene match: 11. The CDR3 contains 17 residues. Germline V gene sequence: CDR1 SGHDT, CDR2 YYEEEE. Written as DNA, the CDR3 is TGTGCCAGCAGCCTGGCGAGACTAGCGGGATTCGCCTACGAGCAGTACTTC. Its protein is CASSLARLAGFAYEQYF. The full variable domain, its missing parts supplied by reference TRBV5-6 and TRBJ2-7, is DAGVTQSPTHLIKTRGQQVTLRCSPKSGHDTVSWYQQALGQGPQFIFQYYEEEERQRGNFPDRFSGHQFPNYSSELNVNALLLGDSALYLCASSLARLAGFAYEQYFGPGTRLTVT.